This entry describes one T cell receptor beta chain. No cognate antigen has been identified for it. Nothing much larger sits one base from this clone, and base qualities are not available. From the cysteine up to the phenylalanine, the CDR3 has a length of 11 residues. Only the CDR3 part of the read is kept: 33 bases, read in frame from the first base. For CDR1 and CDR2, the germline V gene lists SQVTM and ANQGSEA. V lost 4 bases and J lost 4 bases; the stretch between them is 5 bases long. For sequencing, an Illumina HiSeq 1500 was employed. The public reads were quality trimmed at Q25 with fastp and then assembled into clones with MiXCR by TCRdb, keeping productive beta chains. Each CDR3 protein gets just one entry, which takes the most common genes and DNA from the rows behind it. The sample table contains some 300,000 distinct CDR3 sequences; only one count was recorded for roughly 9.3% of them. Around 2.5% of the sample is taken by the ten largest.

The record originates from a study of T cell repertoires in cytomegalovirus infection (dated by TCRdb to about 2019). At the level of the whole study: The HLA type of each donor mattered for the analysis, because public TCR beta signatures pointed to carriage of CMV infection along with the matching HLA type. The full study reports these points: In both this cohort and an independent roughly 350-donor cohort, the cumulative frequency of public TCR beta family members distinguished carriers of CMV infection plus the relevant HLA type. The ex vivo response was dominated by HLA-C-restricted CMV-specific TCR beta clonotypes, which also provided the single most frequent clonotype in two of eight donors.

Rearrangement joined TRBV29-1 to TRBJ2-1, and possibly TRBD2, on 5 matching bases. The sequenced sample consisted of PBMCs. This TCR derives from a human donor in good health (CMV status not recorded). Some clones in this sample may be carry-over from other donors' samples. The CDR3 reads CSVGRYNEQFF. Here is the DNA: TGCAGCGTTGGGAGGTACAATGAGCAGTTCTTC.